This T cell receptor beta chain appears in the sequencing data of a study of tumor-infiltrating lymphocytes in primary liver carcinoma. The template, roughly 0.45 ug total RNA, yielded TCR beta cDNA made with a constant-region primer. Slightly modified ARM-PCR, run as three nested multiplex PCR rounds, produced the TCR beta libraries. Rounds one and two of PCR, each of 9 to 11 cycles, were primed with TRBV1-TRBV30 forward primers and a C-beta reverse primer. MiXCR was run by TCRdb on the multiplex PCR reads, yielding one entry per CDR3 protein. The sample comprises approximately 40,000 distinct CDR3 sequences, roughly 80% of which are singletons, and less than 20% rests with the top ten. To note about this clonotype: Its antigen is still unknown. One end of the junction does not line up with germline, which may come from a read error.

In germline, CDR1 is SGHAT, CDR2 FQNNGV. This CDR3 region has 15 residues. Study findings and constraints: Blood had a significantly lower top-250-clone fraction than tumors did (p = 0.039).

The source material, 20-30 mg of unsorted bulk tissue, was used to co-extract RNA and DNA. The sample taken for sequencing was liver tumor tissue from sampling region 4. Subset denoted: tumor region T4, right-lateral pole. The rearrangement links TRBV11-2 to TRBJ2-7; TRBD1 matches 9 bases. This TCR came from a man in his forties or fifties with primary liver carcinoma and hepatitis B virus infection. The CDR3 DNA reads TGTACCAGCAGCTTGCGATGGACAGGGGAAAACGAGCATTACTTC. Its translation: CTSSLRWTGENEHYF.